This is a list of T cell receptor beta chains from one sample in a study of cytomegalovirus exposure and HLA in healthy donors. Measured with immunoSEQ multiplex PCR; TCRdb has only the in-frame clones, and not every one. The data hold approximately 190,000 clones, with 60% to 80% observed a single time. Sequencing input: PBMCs. The receptors come from a young woman in good health and CMV-seropositive. Each CDR3 is given with its conserved first and last residue. A D gene is named only where the DNA matches it firmly. Not all rows give a size; the values are once, few, many and, for expanded clones, a class.

d_gene: TRBD2; j_gene: TRBJ2-7; v_gene: TRBV5-5; abundance: .; CDR3nt: TGTGCCAGCAGCCACCGACTAGCGGGAGCCCTCTCCTACGAGCAGTACTTC; CDR3aa: CASSHRLAGALSYEQYF
d_gene: TRBD2; j_gene: TRBJ2-7; v_gene: TRBV28; abundance: few; CDR3nt: TGTGCCAGCAGTTCCCCACTAGCGGGAGTCTACGAGCAGTACTTC; CDR3aa: CASSSPLAGVYEQYF
d_gene: TRBD2; j_gene: TRBJ2-7; v_gene: TRBV6-5; abundance: .; CDR3nt: TGTGCCAGCAGTACCAGGACTAGCGATGTCGAGCAGTACTTC; CDR3aa: CASSTRTSDVEQYF
d_gene: .; j_gene: TRBJ1-2; v_gene: TRBV4-3; abundance: .; CDR3nt: TGCGCCAGCAGCCTCACCGGGATAGGTGGCTACACCTTC; CDR3aa: CASSLTGIGGYTF
d_gene: TRBD1; j_gene: TRBJ1-1; v_gene: TRBV7-9; abundance: .; CDR3nt: TGTGCCAGCAGCTTTAATCACAGGGGGACTGAAGCTTTCTTT; CDR3aa: CASSFNHRGTEAFF
d_gene: .; j_gene: TRBJ1-1; v_gene: TRBV30; abundance: .; CDR3nt: TGTGCCTGGAGCTGGAGCGAAACCCTGGCCGCTTTCTTT; CDR3aa: CAWSWSETLAAFF
d_gene: .; j_gene: TRBJ1-3; v_gene: TRBV28; abundance: .; CDR3nt: TGTGCCAGCAGTCCACCCCGCGGGGGGAACACCATATATTTT; CDR3aa: CASSPPRGGNTIYF
d_gene: TRBD1; j_gene: TRBJ2-1; v_gene: TRBV29-1; abundance: .; CDR3nt: TGCAGCGTTGAAACAGGGGGCTCCTACAATGAGCAGTTCTTC; CDR3aa: CSVETGGSYNEQFF
d_gene: .; j_gene: TRBJ2-6; v_gene: TRBV5-6; abundance: .; CDR3nt: TGTGCCGCCGGGGCTGGGGCCAACGTCCTGACTTTC; CDR3aa: CAAGAGANVLTF
d_gene: TRBD1; j_gene: TRBJ1-2; v_gene: TRBV13; abundance: .; CDR3nt: TGTGCCAGCAGCTCGCCGGGACAGGCTAACTATGGCTACACCTTC; CDR3aa: CASSSPGQANYGYTF
d_gene: .; j_gene: TRBJ2-5; v_gene: TRBV7-2; abundance: .; CDR3nt: TGTGCCAGCAGCTACCATGGGGCAGAGACCCAGTACTTC; CDR3aa: CASSYHGAETQYF
d_gene: TRBD2; j_gene: TRBJ2-1; v_gene: TRBV7-9; abundance: .; CDR3nt: TGTGCCAGCAGCCCCCGGCTAGCGGGAGACAATGAGCAGTTCTTC; CDR3aa: CASSPRLAGDNEQFF
d_gene: TRBD2; j_gene: TRBJ2-7; v_gene: TRBV7-3; abundance: few; CDR3nt: TGTGCCAGCAGCTTAGAATCTAGCGGGAGCGTCCACGAGCAGTACTTC; CDR3aa: CASSLESSGSVHEQYF
d_gene: TRBD1; j_gene: TRBJ2-2; v_gene: TRBV5-8; abundance: few; CDR3nt: TGTGCCAGCAGGCCGACAGGGACGAACACCGGGGAGCTGTTTTTT; CDR3aa: CASRPTGTNTGELFF
d_gene: .; j_gene: TRBJ2-1; v_gene: TRBV7-3; abundance: .; CDR3nt: TGTGCCAGCAGCAGCACGGGGGGCAAGCAGCACGAGCAGTTCTTC; CDR3aa: CASSSTGGKQHEQFF
d_gene: .; j_gene: TRBJ1-1; v_gene: TRBV7-9; abundance: .; CDR3nt: TGTGCCAGCAGTTACATCGTGAACACTGAAGCTTTCTTT; CDR3aa: CASSYIVNTEAFF
d_gene: .; j_gene: TRBJ1-1; v_gene: TRBV20-1; abundance: .; CDR3nt: TGCAGTGACGGGATGAACACTGAAGCTTTCTTT; CDR3aa: CSDGMNTEAFF
d_gene: TRBD1; j_gene: TRBJ2-7; v_gene: TRBV5-1; abundance: .; CDR3nt: TGCGCCAGCAGCCAACAGGGGCAGGGGGTGGGTGAGCAGTACTTC; CDR3aa: CASSQQGQGVGEQYF
d_gene: .; j_gene: TRBJ1-1; v_gene: TRBV28; abundance: .; CDR3nt: TGTGCCAGCAGTTTACGCCCAGGGGTAGGAGCTTTCTTT; CDR3aa: CASSLRPGVGAFF
d_gene: .; j_gene: TRBJ2-5; v_gene: TRBV6-5; abundance: .; CDR3nt: TGTGCCAGCAGTTACTCGAATCTGGGGGCAGAGACCCAGTACTTC; CDR3aa: CASSYSNLGAETQYF
d_gene: TRBD1; j_gene: TRBJ1-1; v_gene: TRBV7-2; abundance: once; CDR3nt: TGTGCCAGCAGCTTTGGGACAGACCGCCTCTCTGAAGCTTTCTTT; CDR3aa: CASSFGTDRLSEAFF
d_gene: TRBD1; j_gene: TRBJ1-2; v_gene: TRBV9; abundance: .; CDR3nt: TGTGCCAGCAGCGTAGAGGGGGCGGGAGGCTACACCTTC; CDR3aa: CASSVEGAGGYTF
d_gene: TRBD2; j_gene: TRBJ2-3; v_gene: TRBV5-1; abundance: .; CDR3nt: TGCGCCAGCAGCTTTCTACTAGCGGGGAGCACAGATACGCAGTATTTT; CDR3aa: CASSFLLAGSTDTQYF
d_gene: TRBD2; j_gene: TRBJ2-1; v_gene: TRBV9; abundance: .; CDR3nt: TGTGCCAGCAGCCCACCGGGACTAGTATTTAATGAGCAGTTCTTC; CDR3aa: CASSPPGLVFNEQFF
d_gene: .; j_gene: TRBJ2-7; v_gene: TRBV19; abundance: .; CDR3nt: TGTGCCAGTAGTACGGCAGGGCCGTACGAGCAGTACTTC; CDR3aa: CASSTAGPYEQYF
d_gene: .; j_gene: TRBJ1-2; v_gene: TRBV18; abundance: .; CDR3nt: TGTGCCAGCTCACCACGCACGGATGGCTACACCTTC; CDR3aa: CASSPRTDGYTF
d_gene: .; j_gene: TRBJ1-1; v_gene: TRBV7-9; abundance: few; CDR3nt: TGTGCCAGCAGCTTCGGCAGGATGAACACTGAAGCTTTCTTT; CDR3aa: CASSFGRMNTEAFF
d_gene: .; j_gene: TRBJ2-3; v_gene: TRBV6-6; abundance: .; CDR3nt: TGTGCCAGCAGTTATTATGGGACTAGCACAGATACGCAGTATTTT; CDR3aa: CASSYYGTSTDTQYF
d_gene: TRBD2; j_gene: TRBJ2-2; v_gene: TRBV19; abundance: .; CDR3nt: TGTGCCAGTAGGACTAGCGGGAGGGGATACTCCGGGGAGCTGTTTTTT; CDR3aa: CASRTSGRGYSGELFF
d_gene: .; j_gene: TRBJ1-1; v_gene: TRBV11-3; abundance: .; CDR3nt: TGTGCCAGCAGCTTCACAGGGTTAACTGAAGCTTTCTTT; CDR3aa: CASSFTGLTEAFF
d_gene: .; j_gene: TRBJ2-4; v_gene: TRBV7-2; abundance: .; CDR3nt: TGTGCCAGCAGCTTCGGACGGGAGCCCCAAAACATTCAGTACTTC; CDR3aa: CASSFGREPQNIQYF
d_gene: .; j_gene: TRBJ2-7; v_gene: TRBV29-1; abundance: .; CDR3nt: TGCAGCTGCGGGACCTCCCGACCCTACGAGCAGTACTTC; CDR3aa: CSCGTSRPYEQYF
d_gene: TRBD1; j_gene: TRBJ1-5; v_gene: TRBV5-4; abundance: .; CDR3nt: TGTGCCAGCAGCTTAGGGACAGGGGATAATCAGCCCCAGCATTTT; CDR3aa: CASSLGTGDNQPQHF
d_gene: TRBD2; j_gene: TRBJ2-7; v_gene: TRBV27; abundance: .; CDR3nt: TGTGCCAGCAGTCAGCGGGACGGAGCCTACGAGCAGTACTTC; CDR3aa: CASSQRDGAYEQYF
d_gene: .; j_gene: TRBJ2-7; v_gene: TRBV15; abundance: .; CDR3nt: TGTGCCACCAGCAGAGAGGATACAAGGGGCTCCTACGAGCAGTACTTC; CDR3aa: CATSREDTRGSYEQYF
d_gene: .; j_gene: TRBJ1-5; v_gene: TRBV7-9; abundance: .; CDR3nt: TGTGCCAGCAGCCCAGGGAGGGGGGAAAATCAGCCCCAGCATTTT; CDR3aa: CASSPGRGENQPQHF
d_gene: .; j_gene: TRBJ2-3; v_gene: TRBV5-4; abundance: .; CDR3nt: TGTGCCAGCAGCTTGGCCGGGGATCCCACAGATACGCAGTATTTT; CDR3aa: CASSLAGDPTDTQYF
d_gene: .; j_gene: TRBJ1-1; v_gene: TRBV7-8; abundance: .; CDR3nt: TGTGCCAGCAGCCCCGCAGAGCGGACGAACACTGAAGCTTTCTTT; CDR3aa: CASSPAERTNTEAFF
d_gene: TRBD1; j_gene: TRBJ1-3; v_gene: TRBV5-8; abundance: few; CDR3nt: TGTGCCAGCAGATCGGGACAGCTGAGCTCTGGAAACACCATATATTTT; CDR3aa: CASRSGQLSSGNTIYF
d_gene: TRBD2; j_gene: TRBJ2-1; v_gene: TRBV7-9; abundance: .; CDR3nt: TGTGCCAGCAGCTTAGCAGCGGGGGTCGATGAGCAGTTCTTC; CDR3aa: CASSLAAGVDEQFF
d_gene: TRBD2; j_gene: TRBJ2-7; v_gene: TRBV6-1; abundance: .; CDR3nt: TGTGCCAGCACCCCACGGGGAGGGGTGCCTGGCGAGCAGTACTTC; CDR3aa: CASTPRGGVPGEQYF
d_gene: .; j_gene: TRBJ1-4; v_gene: TRBV2; abundance: .; CDR3nt: TGTGCCAGCAGTGAAGCTGTGCCGAGCGGTGAAAAACTGTTTTTT; CDR3aa: CASSEAVPSGEKLFF
d_gene: TRBD2; j_gene: TRBJ2-3; v_gene: TRBV28; abundance: .; CDR3nt: TGTGCCAGCAGTTTTTCTAGCGGGGACACAGATACGCAGTATTTT; CDR3aa: CASSFSSGDTDTQYF
d_gene: TRBD1; j_gene: TRBJ2-4; v_gene: TRBV30; abundance: .; CDR3nt: TGTGCTTCTATCAGACAGGGGGCTGCGGACATTCAGTACTTC; CDR3aa: CASIRQGAADIQYF
d_gene: .; j_gene: TRBJ1-2; v_gene: TRBV11-2; abundance: .; CDR3nt: TGTGCCAGCAGCTTCAGGACAGCAAACTATGGCTACACCTTC; CDR3aa: CASSFRTANYGYTF
d_gene: TRBD1; j_gene: TRBJ2-1; v_gene: TRBV5-1; abundance: .; CDR3nt: TGCGCCAGCAGGACAGGGGGCGGGGATGAGCAGTTCTTC; CDR3aa: CASRTGGGDEQFF
d_gene: .; j_gene: TRBJ1-1; v_gene: TRBV7-2; abundance: .; CDR3nt: TGTGCCAGCAGCTTAGAGGTCCAGGCAGAAGCTTTCTTT; CDR3aa: CASSLEVQAEAFF
d_gene: .; j_gene: TRBJ2-1; v_gene: TRBV7-6; abundance: .; CDR3nt: TGTGCCAGCAGCTTAAGGGGAGCGGGCAATGAGCAGTTCTTC; CDR3aa: CASSLRGAGNEQFF